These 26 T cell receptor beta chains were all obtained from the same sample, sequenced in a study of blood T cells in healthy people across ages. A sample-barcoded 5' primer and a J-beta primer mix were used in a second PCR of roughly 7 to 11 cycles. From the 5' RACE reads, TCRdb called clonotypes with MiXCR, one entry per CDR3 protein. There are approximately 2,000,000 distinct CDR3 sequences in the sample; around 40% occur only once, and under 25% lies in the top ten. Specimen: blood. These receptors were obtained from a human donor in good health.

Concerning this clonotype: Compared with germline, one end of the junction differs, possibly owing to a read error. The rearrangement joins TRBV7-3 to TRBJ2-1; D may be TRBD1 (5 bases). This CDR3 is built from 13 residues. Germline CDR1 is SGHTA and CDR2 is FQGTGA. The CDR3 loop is CTSSLKGLDEQFF. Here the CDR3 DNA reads TGTACCAGCAGCTTAAAGGGGCTGGATGAGCAGTTCTTC.

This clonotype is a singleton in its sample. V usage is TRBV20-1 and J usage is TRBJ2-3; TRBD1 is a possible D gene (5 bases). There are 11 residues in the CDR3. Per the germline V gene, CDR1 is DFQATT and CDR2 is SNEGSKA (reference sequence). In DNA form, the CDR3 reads TGCAGGGCAATTCAGGGTCATACGCAGTATTTT. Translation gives CRAIQGHTQYF.

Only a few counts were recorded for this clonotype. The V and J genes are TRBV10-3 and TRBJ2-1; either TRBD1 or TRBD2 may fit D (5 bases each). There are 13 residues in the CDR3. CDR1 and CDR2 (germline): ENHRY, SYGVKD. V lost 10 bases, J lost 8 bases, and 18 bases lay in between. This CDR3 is CATTLRRGYEQFF. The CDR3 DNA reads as TGTGCCACCACCCTTCGTCGGGGCTATGAGCAGTTCTTC.

CDR3 loop: CASSSLDYTDTQYF. CDR3 nucleotides: TGTGCCAGCAGTTCTTTGGACTACACAGATACGCAGTATTTT. The rearrangement uses TRBV6-2 or TRBV6-3 and TRBJ2-3; D is possibly TRBD2 (6 bases). The CDR3 length is 14 residues. Germline V gene data show CDR1 as MNHEY and CDR2 as SVGEGT. Deletions cut 4 bases from V and 2 bases from J, with 10 bases between.

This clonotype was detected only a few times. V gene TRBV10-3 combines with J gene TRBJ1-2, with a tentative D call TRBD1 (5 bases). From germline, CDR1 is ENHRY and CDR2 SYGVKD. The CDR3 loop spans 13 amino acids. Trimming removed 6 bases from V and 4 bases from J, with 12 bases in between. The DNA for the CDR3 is TGTGCCATCAGCCAGACAGAAGGCTATGGCTACACCTTC. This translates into CAISQTEGYGYTF.

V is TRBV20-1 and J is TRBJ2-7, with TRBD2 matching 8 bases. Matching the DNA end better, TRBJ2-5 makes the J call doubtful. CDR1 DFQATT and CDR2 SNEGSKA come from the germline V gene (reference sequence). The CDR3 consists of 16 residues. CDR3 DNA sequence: TGCAGTGCTAGTAAGCCGAGCGGGGGAGGTGGAGAGACCCAGTACTTC. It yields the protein CSASKPSGGGGETQYF.

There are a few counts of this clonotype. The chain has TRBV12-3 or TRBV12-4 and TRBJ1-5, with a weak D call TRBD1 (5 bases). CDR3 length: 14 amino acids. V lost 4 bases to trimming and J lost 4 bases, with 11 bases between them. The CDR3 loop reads CASSYLGRNQPQHF. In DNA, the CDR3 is TGTGCCAGCAGTTACCTGGGGCGGAATCAGCCCCAGCATTTT.

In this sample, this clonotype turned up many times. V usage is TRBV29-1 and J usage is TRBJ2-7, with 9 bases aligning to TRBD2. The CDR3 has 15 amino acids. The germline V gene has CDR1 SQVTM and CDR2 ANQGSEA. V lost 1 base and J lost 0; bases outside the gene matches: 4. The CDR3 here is CSVEGVAGDSYEQYF. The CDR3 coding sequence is TGCAGCGTTGAAGGGGTAGCGGGGGACTCCTACGAGCAGTACTTC.

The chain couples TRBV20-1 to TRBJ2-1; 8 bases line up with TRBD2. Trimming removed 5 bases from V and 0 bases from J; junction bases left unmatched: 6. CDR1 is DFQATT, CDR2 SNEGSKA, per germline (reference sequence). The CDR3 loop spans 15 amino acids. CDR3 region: CSAAGGLTSYNEQFF. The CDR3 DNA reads TGCAGTGCTGCGGGGGGCCTAACCTCCTACAATGAGCAGTTCTTC.

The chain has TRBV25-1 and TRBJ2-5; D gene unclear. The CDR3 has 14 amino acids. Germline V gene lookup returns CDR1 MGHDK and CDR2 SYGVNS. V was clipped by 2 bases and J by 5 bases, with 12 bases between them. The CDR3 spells CASSEGSTRETQYF. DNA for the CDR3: TGTGCCAGCAGTGAAGGCTCAACCCGGGAGACCCAGTACTTC.

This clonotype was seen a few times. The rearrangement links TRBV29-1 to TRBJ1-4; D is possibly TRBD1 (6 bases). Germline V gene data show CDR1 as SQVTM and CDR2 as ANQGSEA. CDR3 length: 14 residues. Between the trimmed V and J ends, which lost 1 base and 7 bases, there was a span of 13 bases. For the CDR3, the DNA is TGCAGCGTTGAAGTGGACAGACTGAGTGAAAAACTGTTTTTT. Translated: CSVEVDRLSEKLFF.

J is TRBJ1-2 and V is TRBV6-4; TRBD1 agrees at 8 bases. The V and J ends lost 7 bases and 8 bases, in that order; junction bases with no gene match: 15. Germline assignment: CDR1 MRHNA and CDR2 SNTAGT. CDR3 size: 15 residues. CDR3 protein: CASTMTGDGTMGYTF. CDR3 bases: TGTGCCAGCACTATGACAGGGGATGGGACCATGGGCTACACCTTC.

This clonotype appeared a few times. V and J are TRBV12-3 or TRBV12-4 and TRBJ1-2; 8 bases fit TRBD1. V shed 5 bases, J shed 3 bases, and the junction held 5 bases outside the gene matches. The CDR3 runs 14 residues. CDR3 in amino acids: CASSRSTGDYGYTF. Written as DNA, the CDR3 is TGTGCCAGCAGTCGCTCGACAGGGGACTATGGCTACACCTTC.

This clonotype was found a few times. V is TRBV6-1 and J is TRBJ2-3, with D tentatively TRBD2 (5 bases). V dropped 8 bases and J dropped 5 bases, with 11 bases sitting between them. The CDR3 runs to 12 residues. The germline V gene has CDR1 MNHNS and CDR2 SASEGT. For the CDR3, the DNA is TGTGCCAGCGGTTCCGAGGGAGATACGCAGTATTTT. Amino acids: CASGSEGDTQYF.

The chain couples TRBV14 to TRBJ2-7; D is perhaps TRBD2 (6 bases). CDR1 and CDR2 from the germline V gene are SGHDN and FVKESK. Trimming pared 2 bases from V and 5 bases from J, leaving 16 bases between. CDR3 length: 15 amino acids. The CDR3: CASSQWWGESHEQYF. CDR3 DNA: TGTGCCAGCAGCCAATGGTGGGGGGAATCCCACGAGCAGTACTTC.

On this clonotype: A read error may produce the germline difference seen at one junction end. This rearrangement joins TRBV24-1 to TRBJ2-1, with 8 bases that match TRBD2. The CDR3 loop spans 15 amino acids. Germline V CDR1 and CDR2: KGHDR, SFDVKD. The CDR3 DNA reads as TGTGCCGCCAGTGATTTGTCTAGCGGGCAACGCGAGCAGTTCTTC. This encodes CAASDLSSGQREQFF.

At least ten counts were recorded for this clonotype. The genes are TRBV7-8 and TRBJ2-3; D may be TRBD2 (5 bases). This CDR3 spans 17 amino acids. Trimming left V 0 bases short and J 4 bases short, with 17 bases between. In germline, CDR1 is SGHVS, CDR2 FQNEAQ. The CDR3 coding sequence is TGTGCCAGCAGCTTAGCGGGGAGTAGTTACACACCAGATACGCAGTATTTT. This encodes CASSLAGSSYTPDTQYF.

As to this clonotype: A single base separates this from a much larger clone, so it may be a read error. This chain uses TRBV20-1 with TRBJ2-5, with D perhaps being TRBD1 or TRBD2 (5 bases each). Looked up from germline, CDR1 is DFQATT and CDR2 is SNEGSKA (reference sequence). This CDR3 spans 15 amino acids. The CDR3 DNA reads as TGCAGAGCTAGTAACCCGTATGATGTTAGAGGGGAGCAGTACTTC. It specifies CRASNPYDVRGEQYF.

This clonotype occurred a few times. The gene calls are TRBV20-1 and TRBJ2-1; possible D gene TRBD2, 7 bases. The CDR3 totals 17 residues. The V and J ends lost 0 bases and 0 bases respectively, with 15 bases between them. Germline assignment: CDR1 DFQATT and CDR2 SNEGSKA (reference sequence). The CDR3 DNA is TGCAGTGCTAGAGATAGGACGGGGGGCCCCTCCTACAATGAGCAGTTCTTC. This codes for CSARDRTGGPSYNEQFF.

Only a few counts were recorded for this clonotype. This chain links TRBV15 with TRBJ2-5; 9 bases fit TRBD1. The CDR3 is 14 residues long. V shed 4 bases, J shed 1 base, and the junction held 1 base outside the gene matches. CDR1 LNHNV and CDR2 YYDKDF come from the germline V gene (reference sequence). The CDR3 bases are TGTGCCACCAGCATACAGGGGGCCCAAGAGACCCAGTACTTC. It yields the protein CATSIQGAQETQYF.

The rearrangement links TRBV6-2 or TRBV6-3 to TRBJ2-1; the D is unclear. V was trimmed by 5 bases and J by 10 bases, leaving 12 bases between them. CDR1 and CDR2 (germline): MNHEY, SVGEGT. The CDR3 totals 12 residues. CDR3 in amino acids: CASSQHIGEQFF. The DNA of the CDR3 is TGTGCCAGCAGTCAGCACATAGGGGAGCAGTTCTTC.

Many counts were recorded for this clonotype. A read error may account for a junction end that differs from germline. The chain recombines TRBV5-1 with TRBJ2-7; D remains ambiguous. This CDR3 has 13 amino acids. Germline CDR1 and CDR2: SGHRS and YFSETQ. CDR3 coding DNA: TGTGCCAGCAGCCCGTTGAGCTCCTACGAGCAGTACTTC. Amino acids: CASSPLSSYEQYF.

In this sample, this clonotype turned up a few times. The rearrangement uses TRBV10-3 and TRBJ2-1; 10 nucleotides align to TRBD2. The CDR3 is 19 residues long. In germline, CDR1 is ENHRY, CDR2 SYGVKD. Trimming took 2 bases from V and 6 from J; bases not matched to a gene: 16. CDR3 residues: CAISERAGGPGYPCNEQFF. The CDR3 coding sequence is TGTGCCATCAGTGAGAGAGCGGGGGGGCCTGGTTATCCCTGCAATGAGCAGTTCTTC.

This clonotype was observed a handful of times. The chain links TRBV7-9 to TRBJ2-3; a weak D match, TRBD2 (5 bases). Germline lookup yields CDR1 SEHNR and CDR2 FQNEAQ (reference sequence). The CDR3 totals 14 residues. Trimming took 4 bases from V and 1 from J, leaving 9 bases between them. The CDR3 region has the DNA TGTGCCAGCAGCTCGGACGGGGGCACAGATACGCAGTATTTT. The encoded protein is CASSSDGGTDTQYF.

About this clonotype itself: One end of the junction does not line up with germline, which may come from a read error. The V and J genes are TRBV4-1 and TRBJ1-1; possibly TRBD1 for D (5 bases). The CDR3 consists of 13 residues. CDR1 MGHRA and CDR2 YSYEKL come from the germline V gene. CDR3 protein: CASNQGLGTVSFF. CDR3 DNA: TGCGCCAGCAACCAAGGACTGGGGACCGTTTCTTTCTTT.

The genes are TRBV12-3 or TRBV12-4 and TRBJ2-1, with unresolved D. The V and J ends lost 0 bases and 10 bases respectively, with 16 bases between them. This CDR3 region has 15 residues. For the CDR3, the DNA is TGTGCCAGCAGTTTAGCGGCTGATTATTCCTACGAGCAGTTCTTC. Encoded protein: CASSLAADYSYEQFF.